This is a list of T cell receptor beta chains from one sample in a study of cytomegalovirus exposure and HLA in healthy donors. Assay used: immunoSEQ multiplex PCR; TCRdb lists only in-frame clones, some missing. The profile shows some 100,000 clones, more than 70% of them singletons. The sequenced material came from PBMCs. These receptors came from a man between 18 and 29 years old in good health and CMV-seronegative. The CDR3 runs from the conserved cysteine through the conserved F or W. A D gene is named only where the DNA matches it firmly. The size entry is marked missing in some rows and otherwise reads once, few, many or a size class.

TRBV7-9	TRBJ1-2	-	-	CASNPFDSSYGYTF	TGTGCCAGCAACCCCTTCGACAGCAGCTATGGCTACACCTTC
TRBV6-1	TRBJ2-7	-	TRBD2	CASSLGAGVPYEQYF	TGTGCCAGCAGCCTCGGGGCGGGAGTGCCCTACGAGCAGTACTTC
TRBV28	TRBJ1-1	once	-	CASSRYLGGRRTEAFF	TGTGCCAGCAGTCGATATTTAGGGGGAAGGAGGACTGAAGCTTTCTTT
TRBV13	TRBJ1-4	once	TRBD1	CASRNRGGDEKLFF	TGTGCCAGCAGGAACAGGGGAGGAGATGAAAAACTGTTTTTT
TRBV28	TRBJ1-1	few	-	CASRPPREVTEAFF	TGTGCCAGCAGACCTCCACGGGAAGTCACTGAAGCTTTCTTT
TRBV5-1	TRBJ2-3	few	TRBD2	CASSRRGGVLTDTQYF	TGCGCCAGCAGCAGAAGGGGAGGGGTCCTCACAGATACGCAGTATTTT
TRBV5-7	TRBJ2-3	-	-	CASSLEGGRFSTDTQYF	TGTGCCAGCAGCTTGGAGGGAGGACGGTTTAGCACAGATACGCAGTATTTT
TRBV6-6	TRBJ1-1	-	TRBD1	CASSSRQGAGNTEAFF	TGTGCCAGCAGTTCCAGACAGGGGGCCGGGAACACTGAAGCTTTCTTT
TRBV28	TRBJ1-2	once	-	CASSFYLTNYGYTF	TGTGCCAGCAGTTTCTATCTGACAAACTATGGCTACACCTTC
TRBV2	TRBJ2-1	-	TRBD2	CASSLGLAPSYNEQFF	TGTGCCAGCAGCCTCGGACTAGCGCCCTCCTACAATGAGCAGTTCTTC
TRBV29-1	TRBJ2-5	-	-	CSVAEETQYF	TGCAGCGTTGCCGAGGAGACCCAGTACTTC
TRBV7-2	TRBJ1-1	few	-	CASSNKGTRGYTEAFF	TGTGCCAGCAGCAACAAGGGGACGCGGGGGTACACTGAAGCTTTCTTT
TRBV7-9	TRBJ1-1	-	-	CASSPDVGGAYTEAFF	TGTGCCAGCAGCCCCGACGTAGGTGGGGCGTACACTGAAGCTTTCTTT
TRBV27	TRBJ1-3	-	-	CASSSGVAGNTIYF	TGTGCCAGCAGTTCAGGGGTTGCTGGAAACACCATATATTTT
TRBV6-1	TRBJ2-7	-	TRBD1	CASSEGQGAYEQYF	TGTGCCAGCAGTGAAGGACAGGGCGCCTACGAGCAGTACTTC
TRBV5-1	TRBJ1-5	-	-	CASSFLPGAEQPQHF	TGCGCCAGCAGCTTCCTTCCAGGGGCGGAACAGCCCCAGCATTTT